The T cell receptor (beta chain) under discussion was sequenced for a study of vaccination and CD4 T cells after COVID-19. Treatment noted: roughly 11-day PBMC culture with coronavirus spike peptide pools or control peptides (ViraFEST assay). Only a few counts were recorded for this clonotype. Its target is unknown. Sequencing of DNA taken from cultured CD4+ T cells relied on the Oncomine TCR Beta short-read assay. Each CDR3 protein is one row after TCRdb ran MiXCR on the PCR reads. Of over 15,000 distinct CDR3 sequences in the sample, 52% are singletons; the top ten hold over 12%. Study-level results: Although the median of SARS-CoV-2-reactive clonotypes rose from about 20 to 38, the change was not significant.

The receptor was isolated from a human donor who had recovered from COVID-19. Sequenced material: CD4+ T cells from blood, cultured in vitro.

CDR3 nucleotides: TGTGCCAGCCGGGCAGGGGGCACCGGGGAGCTGTTTTTT. Translated: CASRAGGTGELFF. The chain links TRBV6-1 to TRBJ2-2; 7 bases are a match to TRBD1. This CDR3 comprises 13 residues. V dropped 8 bases and J dropped 4; count of bases not matched to a gene: 4. Germline CDR1 is MNHNS and CDR2 is SASEGT.